This T cell receptor (beta chain) was identified during a study of blood T cells in healthy people across ages. Study-level results: The CMV status of each donor remained undetermined, and this could have confounded shifts in expanded clonotypes.

Trimming left V 0 bases short and J 1 base short, with 10 bases between. The CDR3 runs to 15 residues. Germline V lookup: CDR1 GTSNPN, CDR2 SVGIG (reference sequence). A J-beta primer mix and a sample-barcoded 5' primer were used in a second PCR of about 7 to 12 cycles. Through a template-switch adaptor with 12 random nucleotides, each cDNA molecule received a tag. Using its own MiXCR run on the 5' RACE reads, TCRdb lists one record per CDR3 protein. The profile shows 790,000 or so distinct CDR3 sequences, about 42% of them singletons. A remark on this clonotype: The target antigen is unknown.

The receptor was isolated from an elderly man in good health. The genes are TRBV30 and TRBJ2-1, with D unresolved. The material sequenced was blood. The CDR3 region has the DNA TGTGCCTGGAGTGTTGGAACGAGGTCCTACAATGAGCAGTTCTTC. Amino acids: CAWSVGTRSYNEQFF. The full variable domain, completed using reference TRBV30 and TRBJ2-1, is SQTIHQWPATLVQPVGSPLSLECTVEGTSNPNLYWYRQAAGRGLQLLFYSVGIGQISSEVPQNLSASRPQDRQFILSSKKLLLSDSGFYLCAWSVGTRSYNEQFFGPGTRLTVL.